Below, 4 T cell receptor beta chains from the same sample are listed, as sequenced in a study of shared clonotypes between healthy human individuals (dated by TCRdb to between 2020 and 2021). CD8 naive samples consisted of CD45RO-negative cells that were positively selected for CCR7, yielding a CD45RA+CCR7+ population without TemRA cells. Library construction relied on the immunoSEQ multiplex PCR assay. As stored in TCRdb, this immuneACCESS dataset retains in-frame rearrangements with V and J assigned. A fraction of the clones does not appear; measured against another copy, unresolved V genes explain less than half of the discrepancy, and the remainder lacks a known reason. Across this sample there are hundreds of thousands of clones, with 95% seen only once. The ten most abundant clones make up around 0.12% of the sample. What was sequenced was naive CD8+ T cells sorted from blood. This sample's cell subset or site label indicates: CD45RA+CCR7+. The origin of the receptors is a young woman in good health.

This chain connects TRBV5-8 to TRBJ1-1; maybe TRBD1 (5 bases). Germline V lookup: CDR1 SGHTS, CDR2 YDEGEE. This CDR3 spans 12 amino acids. The V and J ends lost 7 bases and 7 bases respectively, with 14 bases between them. The CDR3 bases are TGTGCCAGCCGAGGGGAGGGAGGTGAAGCTTTCTTT. This translates into CASRGEGGEAFF.

V usage is TRBV10-3 and J usage is TRBJ1-1; TRBD1 matches 7 bases. CDR1 and CDR2 (germline): ENHRY, SYGVKD. J lost 5 bases, V lost 7 bases, and 7 bases had no gene match. This CDR3 region has 13 residues. The CDR3: CAIKRPGGTEAFF. DNA of the CDR3: TGTGCCATCAAAAGGCCAGGGGGGACTGAAGCTTTCTTT.

This clone was counted a single time. The V call is TRBV29-1, the J call TRBJ2-5; D remains unclear. There are 10 residues in the CDR3. The germline V gene encodes CDR1 SQVTM and CDR2 ANQGSEA. Trimming left V 5 bases short and J 5 bases short, with 6 bases between. The CDR3 here is CSVHAETQYF. The CDR3 DNA follows: TGCAGCGTTCACGCGGAGACCCAGTACTTC.

The chain is built from TRBV6-5 and TRBJ1-3; D remains ambiguous. V shed 4 bases and J shed 0 bases, with 7 bases lying between them. Looked up from germline, CDR1 is MNHEY and CDR2 is SVGAGI. The CDR3 runs 14 residues. CDR3 DNA: TGTGCCAGCAGTTCCCGGGACTCTGGAAACACCATATATTTT. Translating it yields CASSSRDSGNTIYF.